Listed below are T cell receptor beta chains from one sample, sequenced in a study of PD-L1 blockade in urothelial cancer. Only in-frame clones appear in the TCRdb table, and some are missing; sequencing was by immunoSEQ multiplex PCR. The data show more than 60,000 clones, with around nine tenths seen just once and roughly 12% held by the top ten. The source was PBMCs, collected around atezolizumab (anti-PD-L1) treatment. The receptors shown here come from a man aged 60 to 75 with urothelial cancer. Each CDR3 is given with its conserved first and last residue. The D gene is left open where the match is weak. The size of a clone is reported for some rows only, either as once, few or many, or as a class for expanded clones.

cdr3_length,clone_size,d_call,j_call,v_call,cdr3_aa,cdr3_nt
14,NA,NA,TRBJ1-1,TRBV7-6,CASSPNTQGTEAFF,TGTGCCAGCAGCCCAAACACCCAGGGAACTGAAGCTTTCTTT
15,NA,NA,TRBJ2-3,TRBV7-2,CASSALGLLTDTQYF,TGTGCCAGCAGCGCCCTGGGACTTCTAACAGATACGCAGTATTTT
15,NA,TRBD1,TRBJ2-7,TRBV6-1,CASSSKGTGAREQYF,TGTGCCAGCAGCTCCAAAGGGACAGGGGCGCGGGAGCAGTACTTC
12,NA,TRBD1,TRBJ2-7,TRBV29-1,CSAWTGGDEQYF,TGCAGCGCTTGGACAGGGGGTGACGAGCAGTACTTC
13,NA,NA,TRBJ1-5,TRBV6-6,CASSNLSNQPQHF,TGTGCCAGCAGTAATCTAAGCAATCAGCCCCAGCATTTT
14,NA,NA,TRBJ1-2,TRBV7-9,CASSLDRGVYGYTF,TGTGCCAGCAGCTTAGATCGGGGGGTTTATGGCTACACCTTC
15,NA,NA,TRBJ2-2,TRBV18,CASPQGGVNTGELFF,TGTGCCAGCCCGCAAGGAGGGGTGAACACCGGGGAGCTGTTTTTT
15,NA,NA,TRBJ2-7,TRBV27,CASSTGTSSAYEQYF,TGTGCCAGCAGTACCGGGACATCAAGCGCCTACGAGCAGTACTTC
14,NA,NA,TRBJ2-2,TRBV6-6,CASSYGQATGELFF,TGTGCCAGCAGTTACGGGCAGGCAACCGGGGAGCTGTTTTTT
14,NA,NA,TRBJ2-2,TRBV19,CASSIDRNTGELFF,TGTGCCAGTAGTATCGACAGGAACACCGGGGAGCTGTTTTTT
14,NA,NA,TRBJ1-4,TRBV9,CASSVSVTVEKLFF,TGTGCCAGCAGCGTATCCGTGACTGTCGAAAAACTGTTTTTT
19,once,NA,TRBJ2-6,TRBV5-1,CASSLGRGGKSPGANVLTF,TGCGCCAGCAGCTTGGGGAGGGGGGGCAAATCCCCTGGGGCCAACGTCCTGACTTTC
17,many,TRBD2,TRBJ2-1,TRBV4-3,CASSQDLPATGGNEQFF,TGCGCCAGCAGCCAAGATTTGCCAGCCACGGGGGGGAATGAGCAGTTCTTC
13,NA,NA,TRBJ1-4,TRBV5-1,CASSPGVIEKLFF,TGCGCCAGCAGCCCGGGGGTTATTGAAAAACTGTTTTTT
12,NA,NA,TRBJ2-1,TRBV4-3,CASSLRGAEQFF,TGCGCCAGCAGCCTCCGGGGGGCTGAGCAGTTCTTC
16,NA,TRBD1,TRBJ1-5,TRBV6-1,CASSDQMQTGVWPQHF,TGTGCCAGCAGTGATCAGATGCAAACAGGGGTCTGGCCCCAGCATTTT
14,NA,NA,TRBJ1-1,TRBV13,CASSLGDRNTEAFF,TGTGCCAGCAGCTTAGGGGACAGAAACACTGAAGCTTTCTTT
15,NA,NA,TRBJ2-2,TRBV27,CASSLKWQHTGELFF,TGTGCCAGCAGTTTAAAGTGGCAACACACCGGGGAGCTGTTTTTT
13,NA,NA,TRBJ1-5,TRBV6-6,CASGGGRGQPQHF,TGTGCCAGCGGGGGGGGGCGAGGTCAGCCCCAGCATTTT
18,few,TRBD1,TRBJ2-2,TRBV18,CASSPPERGPSAAGELFF,TGTGCCAGCTCACCACCCGAGAGGGGGCCAAGCGCAGCCGGGGAGCTGTTTTTT
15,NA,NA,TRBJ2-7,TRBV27,CASSRNRVLYYEQYF,TGTGCCAGCAGTCGGAACAGGGTGTTATACTACGAGCAGTACTTC
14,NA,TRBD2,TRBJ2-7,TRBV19,CASSPGGDTYEQYF,TGTGCCAGTAGTCCGGGAGGGGACACCTACGAGCAGTACTTC
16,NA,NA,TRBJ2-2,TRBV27,CASSWTRTVGSGELFF,TGTGCCAGCAGTTGGACGAGGACAGTTGGGAGCGGGGAGCTGTTTTTT
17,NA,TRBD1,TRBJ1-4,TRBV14,CASSVDRGPSTNEKLFF,TGTGCCAGCAGCGTGGACAGGGGGCCCTCAACTAATGAAAAACTGTTTTTT
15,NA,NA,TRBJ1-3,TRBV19,CASSSQASSGNTIYF,TGTGCCAGTAGTTCACAGGCTTCCTCTGGAAACACCATATATTTT
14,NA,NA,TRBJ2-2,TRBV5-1,CASSLALNTGELFF,TGCGCCAGCAGCTTGGCCCTGAACACCGGGGAGCTGTTTTTT
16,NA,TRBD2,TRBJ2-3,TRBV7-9,CASSQRTSGNPDTQYF,TGTGCCAGCAGCCAAAGGACTAGCGGGAATCCAGATACGCAGTATTTT
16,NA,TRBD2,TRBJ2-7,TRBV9,CASSVATGTSFYEQYF,TGTGCCAGCAGCGTAGCTACCGGGACTAGCTTTTACGAGCAGTACTTC
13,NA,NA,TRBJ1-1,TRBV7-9,CASSVDGNTEAFF,TGTGCCAGCAGCGTAGACGGGAACACTGAAGCTTTCTTT
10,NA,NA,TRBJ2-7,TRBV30,CAWRLVEQYF,TGTGCCTGGAGACTTGTCGAGCAGTACTTC
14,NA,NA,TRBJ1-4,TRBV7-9,CASSPTGGWEKLFF,TGTGCCAGCAGCCCCACGGGAGGTTGGGAAAAACTGTTTTTT
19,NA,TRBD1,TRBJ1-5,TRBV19,CASSPDEPGQGVRYQPQHF,TGTGCCAGTAGTCCCGATGAACCGGGACAGGGGGTCCGTTATCAGCCCCAGCATTTT
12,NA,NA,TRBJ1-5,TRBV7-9,CASSRGDQPQHF,TGTGCCAGCAGCCGGGGGGATCAGCCCCAGCATTTT
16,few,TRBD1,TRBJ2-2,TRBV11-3,CASSMPGQGSSGELFF,TGTGCCAGCAGCATGCCGGGACAGGGTTCTTCCGGGGAGCTGTTTTTT
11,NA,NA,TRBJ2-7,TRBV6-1,CASTMTGEQYF,TGTGCCAGCACCATGACGGGAGAGCAGTACTTC
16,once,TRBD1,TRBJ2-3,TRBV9,CASSVGDRGAVDTQYF,TGTGCCAGCAGCGTAGGGGACAGGGGTGCCGTAGATACGCAGTATTTT
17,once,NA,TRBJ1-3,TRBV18,CASSPTNLGADGNTIYF,TGTGCCAGCTCACCGACAAACCTTGGTGCCGATGGAAACACCATATATTTT
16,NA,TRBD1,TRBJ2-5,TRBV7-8,CASSPRDRGLEETQYF,TGTGCCAGCAGCCCTAGGGACAGGGGTTTGGAAGAGACCCAGTACTTC
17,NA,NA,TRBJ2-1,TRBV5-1,CASGHTSGPRTYNEQFF,TGCGCCAGCGGCCACACCAGCGGACCACGTACCTACAATGAGCAGTTCTTC
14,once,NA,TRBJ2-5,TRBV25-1,CASSEFGGIKTQYF,TGTGCCAGCAGTGAATTTGGGGGCATAAAGACCCAGTACTTC
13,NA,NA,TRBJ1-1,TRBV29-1,CSVVTVVNTEAFF,TGCAGCGTTGTGACAGTGGTGAACACTGAAGCTTTCTTT
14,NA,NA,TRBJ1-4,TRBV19,CASSIGTVNEKLFF,TGTGCCAGTAGTATCGGGACTGTTAATGAAAAACTGTTTTTT
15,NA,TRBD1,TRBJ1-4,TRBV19,CASSPGTGFVEKLFF,TGTGCCAGTAGCCCCGGGACAGGCTTCGTTGAAAAACTGTTTTTT
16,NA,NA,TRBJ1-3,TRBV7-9,CASSRDSGISGNTIYF,TGTGCCAGCAGCCGGGACTCAGGGATCTCTGGAAACACCATATATTTT
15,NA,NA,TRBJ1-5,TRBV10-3,CAISGFAGAGQPQHF,TGTGCCATCAGTGGGTTTGCAGGGGCGGGTCAGCCCCAGCATTTT
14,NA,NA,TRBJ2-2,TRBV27,CASSLRDRPGELFF,TGTGCCAGCAGTTTACGCGACAGGCCCGGGGAGCTGTTTTTT